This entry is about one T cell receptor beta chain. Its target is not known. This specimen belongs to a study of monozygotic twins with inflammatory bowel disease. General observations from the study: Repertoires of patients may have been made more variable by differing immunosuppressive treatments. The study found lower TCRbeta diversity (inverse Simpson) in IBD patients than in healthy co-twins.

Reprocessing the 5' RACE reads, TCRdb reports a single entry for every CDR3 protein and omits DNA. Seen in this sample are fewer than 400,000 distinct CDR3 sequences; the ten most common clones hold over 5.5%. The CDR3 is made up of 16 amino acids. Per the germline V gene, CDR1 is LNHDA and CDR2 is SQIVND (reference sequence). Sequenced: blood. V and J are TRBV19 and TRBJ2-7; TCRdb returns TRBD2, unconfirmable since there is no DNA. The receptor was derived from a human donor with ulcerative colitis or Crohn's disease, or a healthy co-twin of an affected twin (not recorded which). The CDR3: CASSRIPGQRTYEQYF. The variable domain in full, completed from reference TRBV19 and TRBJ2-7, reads DGGITQSPKYLFRKEGQNVTLSCEQNLNHDAMYWYRQDPGQGLRLIYYSQIVNDFQKGDIAEGYSVSREKKESFPLTVTSAQKNPTAFYLCASSRIPGQRTYEQYFGPGTRLTVT.